The 27 T cell receptor beta chains in this list originate from one sample, sequenced in a study of neurological immune-mediated disorders. A single record per CDR3 protein comes from TCRdb applying MiXCR to the 5' RACE reads. Of about 70,000 distinct CDR3 sequences listed, 4.5% to 5.5% are singletons. Specimen: PBMCs. Receptors were obtained from a woman in her 70s with multiple sclerosis.

This clonotype has a count of ten or more. V usage is TRBV12-3 or TRBV12-4 and J usage is TRBJ1-2; D remains ambiguous. V was cut by 4 bases and J by 5 bases, with 5 bases left in between. This CDR3 has 11 residues. The CDR3 region is CASSSFYGYTF. CDR3 DNA: TGTGCCAGCAGTTCCTTTTATGGCTACACCTTC.

This clonotype was counted only a few times. The chain uses TRBV5-6 and TRBJ2-5, with 10 bases aligning to TRBD2. CDR3 length: 16 residues. V was pared by 4 bases and J by 2 bases, with 8 bases of the junction left unmatched. Germline lookup yields CDR1 SGHDT and CDR2 YYEEEE. The CDR3 bases are TGTGCCAGCAGCCTCCTCGGGACTAGCGTTCAAGAGACCCAGTACTTC. It specifies CASSLLGTSVQETQYF. The full variable domain, in which reference TRBV5-6 and TRBJ2-5 provide the parts outside the CDR3, is DAGVTQSPTHLIKTRGQQVTLRCSPKSGHDTVSWYQQALGQGPQFIFQYYEEEERQRGNFPDRFSGHQFPNYSSELNVNALLLGDSALYLCASSLLGTSVQETQYFGPGTRLLVL.

The table lists this clonotype with many counts. This chain uses TRBV5-1 with TRBJ1-1; D ambiguous. CDR3 size: 14 residues. Trimming took 3 bases from V and 3 from J, leaving 12 bases between them. CDR1 is SGHRS, CDR2 YFSETQ, per germline. CDR3 DNA: TGCGCCAGCAGCTATGGACCGGGTGACACTGAAGCTTTCTTT. Translating it yields CASSYGPGDTEAFF.

This clonotype was recorded many times. The chain links TRBV6-5 to TRBJ2-3; 8 bases align to TRBD1. V dropped 0 bases and J dropped 4; count of bases not matched to a gene: 3. Germline V lookup: CDR1 MNHEY, CDR2 SVGAGI. This CDR3 is 15 amino acids long. The CDR3 is CASSYSDREADTQYF. The CDR3 nucleotides read TGTGCCAGCAGTTACTCGGACAGGGAAGCAGATACGCAGTATTTT.

This clonotype was observed many times. This chain uses TRBV7-2 with TRBJ2-2; D possibly corresponds to TRBD1 (5 bases). CDR3 length equals 16 residues. V was shortened by 6 bases and J by 0 bases, with 14 bases between the two germline ends. Per the germline V gene, CDR1 is SGHTA and CDR2 is FQGNSA. The CDR3 nucleotides read TGTGCCAGCAGTATACGACAGCTCGCGAACACCGGGGAGCTGTTTTTT. Its translation is CASSIRQLANTGELFF.

The table lists this clonotype with many counts. The V and J genes are TRBV20-1 and TRBJ2-7; D is undetermined. CDR3 size: 14 residues. Germline V CDR1 and CDR2: DFQATT, SNEGSKA (reference sequence). Trimming pared 0 bases from V and 0 bases from J, leaving 9 bases between. The CDR3 nucleotides are TGCAGTGCTAGAGAACCGTCGAGCTCCTACGAGCAGTACTTC. This codes for CSAREPSSSYEQYF.

This clonotype was found many times. V is TRBV6-5 and J is TRBJ2-2; the D gene is possibly TRBD2 (6 bases). The CDR3 consists of 14 residues. Looked up from germline, CDR1 is MNHEY and CDR2 is SVGAGI. The V end was cut by 5 bases, the J end by 7 bases, with 14 bases between. Written as DNA, the CDR3 is TGTGCCAGCAGTACGGGACTCCGAGGCGGGGAGCTGTTTTTT. This codes for CASSTGLRGGELFF.

This CDR3 reads CASSLEPGDTGELFF. CDR3 nucleotide sequence: TGCGCCAGCAGCTTGGAGCCAGGGGACACCGGGGAGCTGTTTTTT. The gene calls are TRBV5-1 and TRBJ2-2, with D possibly being TRBD1 (6 bases). From germline, CDR1 is SGHRS and CDR2 YFSETQ. CDR3 length: 15 residues. V was clipped by 0 bases and J by 3 bases, with 9 bases between them.

There are many counts of this clonotype. The chain is built from TRBV7-9 and TRBJ1-1; D gene ambiguous. The CDR3 loop spans 13 amino acids. The V and J ends lost 1 base and 4 bases respectively, with 7 bases between them. CDR1 is SEHNR and CDR2 is FQNEAQ in the germline V gene (reference sequence). The CDR3 here is CASSLGGSTEAFF. The CDR3 DNA reads TGTGCCAGCAGCTTAGGGGGTTCCACTGAAGCTTTCTTT.

A word on this clonotype: A read error is possible here, since a much larger clone lies one base away. CDR3 coding DNA: TGTGCCAGCAGCTTGGGTGGCCGAGCGGTCCTGGAGAACCAGTACTTC. As protein: CASSLGGRAVLENQYF. The chain uses TRBV5-6 and TRBJ2-5, with D tentatively TRBD2 (5 bases). The CDR3 has 16 amino acids. CDR1 is SGHDT and CDR2 is YYEEEE in the germline V gene.

This clonotype was seen repeatedly, ten times or more. This chain joins TRBV27 and TRBJ2-7; tentative D call: TRBD1 (6 bases). Germline lookup yields CDR1 MNHEY and CDR2 SMNVEV (reference sequence). The length of the CDR3 is 16 residues. V gave up 0 bases and J gave up 2 bases, with 14 bases separating them. Written as DNA, the CDR3 is TGTGCCAGCAGTTTATCGGCCCGGGACATTACCTACGAGCAGTACTTC. This translates into CASSLSARDITYEQYF.

At least ten counts were recorded for this clonotype. The chain has TRBV20-1 and TRBJ2-7; D gene unclear. This CDR3 is built from 14 residues. Germline assignment: CDR1 DFQATT and CDR2 SNEGSKA (reference sequence). V lost 5 bases, J lost 2 bases, and 16 bases lay in between. The CDR3 DNA is TGCAGTGCTGATCAGCCCGGCAGGCCCTACGAGCAGTACTTC. Translating it yields CSADQPGRPYEQYF.

At least ten counts were recorded for this clonotype. The chain has TRBV6-1 and TRBJ2-7; no clear D. V was pared by 7 bases and J by 3 bases, with 7 bases between. Germline V gene lookup returns CDR1 MNHNS and CDR2 SASEGT. This CDR3 has 11 amino acids. DNA of the CDR3: TGTGCCAGCAAGGGTAGCTACGAGCAGTACTTC. Amino acids: CASKGSYEQYF.

The sample holds many counts of this clonotype. This chain links TRBV20-1 with TRBJ1-1, with D tentatively TRBD1 (5 bases). This CDR3 contains 13 residues. Trimming removed 2 bases from V and 5 bases from J, with 12 bases in between. CDR1 and CDR2 from the germline V gene are DFQATT and SNEGSKA (reference sequence). CDR3 sequence reads: CSARQGGSTEAFF. Written as DNA, the CDR3 is TGCAGTGCTAGACAGGGAGGGTCGACTGAAGCTTTCTTT.

This clonotype showed up many times. One end of the junction is discordant with germline, which a read error may explain. The chain recombines TRBV3-1 with TRBJ1-2; D not resolved. This CDR3 is 12 amino acids long. Looked up from germline, CDR1 is LGHDT and CDR2 is YNNKEL (reference sequence). This CDR3 reads CASSQDRIVPSF. The CDR3 nucleotides are TGTGCCAGCAGCCAAGATCGGATAGTTCCGAGCTTC.

The V and J genes are TRBV4-3 and TRBJ2-5, with TRBD1 matching over 7 bases. The CDR3 totals 17 residues. Looked up from germline, CDR1 is LGHNA and CDR2 is YSLEER. J gave up 5 bases and V 0 bases, and 12 bases lay outside the gene matches. CDR3 in DNA: TGCGCCAGCAGCCAAGATCGAGGAGACAGGGCGAAGGAGACCCAGTACTTC. Translating it yields CASSQDRGDRAKETQYF.

This clonotype was counted at least ten times. The chain carries TRBV6-5 and TRBJ1-1; D is possibly TRBD1 (5 bases). Germline V gene lookup returns CDR1 MNHEY and CDR2 SVGAGI. The V end lost 6 bases, the J end lost 5 bases, and 22 bases lay between the germline ends. The CDR3 loop spans 16 amino acids. The CDR3, as DNA: TGTGCCAGCAGACGGGGGGGGATCGGGTGGATGACTGAAGCTTTCTTT. Protein product: CASRRGGIGWMTEAFF.

This clonotype has at least ten counts. This chain connects TRBV27 to TRBJ2-7; D gene ambiguous. CDR3 size: 9 residues. In germline, CDR1 is MNHEY, CDR2 SMNVEV (reference sequence). V was clipped by 10 bases and J by 2 bases, with 3 bases between them. The CDR3 sequence: CAIPYEQYF. The CDR3 region has the DNA TGTGCCATTCCCTACGAGCAGTACTTC.

This clonotype was seen many times. The chain links TRBV15 to TRBJ2-1, with TRBD2 identical over 7 bases. V trimming: 2 bases; J trimming: 5 bases; junction bases outside the gene matches: 9. Germline V CDR1 and CDR2: LNHNV, YYDKDF (reference sequence). This CDR3 spans 16 amino acids. This chain's CDR3 is CATSRSGLGRNNEQFF. CDR3 DNA: TGTGCCACCAGCAGATCCGGACTAGGCCGGAACAATGAGCAGTTCTTC.

This clonotype occurred many times. The genes are TRBV5-1 and TRBJ2-7, with 11 bases identical to TRBD2. The germline V gene encodes CDR1 SGHRS and CDR2 YFSETQ. There are 16 residues in the CDR3. V gave up 0 bases and J gave up 6 bases; unmatched junction bases: 8. CDR3 DNA sequence: TGCGCCAGCAGCTTGGTAGTGACTAGCGGGATGTTCGAGCAGTACTTC. This codes for CASSLVVTSGMFEQYF.

Concerning this clonotype: Its ends do not fully match the called genes, so a read error is possible. V is TRBV20-1 and J is TRBJ1-2, with D maybe TRBD1 (6 bases). This CDR3 region has 11 residues. Germline V gives CDR1 DFQATT, CDR2 SNEGSKA (reference sequence). The chain's CDR3 is CSARGAYSYTF. CDR3 coding DNA: TGCAGTGCTAGGGGGGCCTATAGCTACACCTTC.

In this sample, this clonotype turned up many times. The chain has TRBV7-2 and TRBJ2-4; TRBD1 matches 7 bases. Trimming at V came to 5 bases and at J to 5 bases, leaving 3 bases not matched to a gene. This CDR3 region has 13 residues. Looked up from germline, CDR1 is SGHTA and CDR2 is FQGNSA. The CDR3, as DNA: TGTGCCAGCAGCCCGGGACAGCAAAACATTCAGTACTTC. This codes for CASSPGQQNIQYF.

This clonotype was detected many times. The V call is TRBV7-9, the J call TRBJ1-2; D is unresolved. The germline V and J ends were trimmed by 1 base and 2 bases, with 11 bases remaining between them. The CDR3 has 15 amino acids. Germline assignment: CDR1 SEHNR and CDR2 FQNEAQ (reference sequence). The CDR3 sequence: CASSLGAGLNYGYTF. The CDR3 DNA sequence: TGTGCCAGCAGCTTAGGCGCGGGGTTGAACTATGGCTACACCTTC.

In the case of this clonotype: This may be a read error: a much more frequent sequence differs by one nucleotide. J is TRBJ1-5 and V is TRBV15; D remains ambiguous. The CDR3 totals 15 residues. Per germline, CDR1 LNHNV and CDR2 YYDKDF (reference sequence). The CDR3 DNA follows: TGTGCCACCAGCAGAGATCTGGTGGGCGGGCAGCCCCAGAATTTT. Its protein product is CATSRDLVGGQPQNF.

This rearrangement joins TRBV12-3 or TRBV12-4 to TRBJ2-3; no definite D call. Trimming left V 4 bases short and J 7 bases short, with 18 bases between. The CDR3 contains 15 residues. The CDR3 spells CASSSETRPINTQYF. The CDR3 DNA reads as TGTGCCAGCAGTTCGGAGACCCGACCTATTAATACGCAGTATTTT.

V usage is TRBV7-2 and J usage is TRBJ2-3; D remains ambiguous. Germline V gives CDR1 SGHTA, CDR2 FQGNSA. The CDR3 runs to 14 residues. V lost 0 bases and J lost 2, with 6 bases in between. The CDR3 DNA follows: TGTGCCAGCAGCTTAGCGGGCCTCACAGATACGCAGTATTTT. This translates into CASSLAGLTDTQYF.

This clonotype was seen more than once but under ten times. CDR3: CASSLGGTSGYTF. For the CDR3, the DNA is TGCGCCAGCAGCTTGGGGGGGACATCCGGCTACACCTTC. The genes are TRBV5-1 and TRBJ1-2, with D maybe TRBD1 (6 bases). The germline gives CDR1 SGHRS, CDR2 YFSETQ. The V gene lost 0 bases and the J gene lost 8 bases, with 11 bases spanning the gap. The CDR3 loop spans 13 amino acids. The full variable domain, rest sourced from reference TRBV5-1 and TRBJ1-2, is KAGVTQTPRYLIKTRGQQVTLSCSPISGHRSVSWYQQTPGQGLQFLFEYFSETQRNKGNFPGRFSGRQFSNSRSEMNVSTLELGDSALYLCASSLGGTSGYTFGSGTRLTVV.